The 18 T cell receptor beta chains below come from one sample, sequenced in a study of T-cell reconstitution after alpha-beta-depleted transplantation in children. It was with unique molecular identifiers that the TCRbeta library was prepared. MiXCR, run by TCRdb on the PCR reads, gives a single entry per CDR3 protein. The sample lists about 460,000 distinct CDR3 sequences, 10% occurring once. The sample was PBMCs, taken before TCRalphabeta/CD19-depleted stem cell transplant. Receptor source: a child aged 2-15 years with inherited bone marrow failure, due to receive a stem cell transplant.

Of note for this clonotype: The limits of the CDR3 on the DNA are not certain, so only TCRdb's listed CDR3 is given. This chain joins TRBV7-2 and TRBJ2-7; the D call in the table, TRBD1, was not verified against the DNA. CDR1 and CDR2 (germline): SGHTA, FQGNSA. The CDR3 has 15 amino acids, counting both end residues. CDR3 loop: CASSLVGGGSYEQSF.

This clonotype was observed a handful of times. DNA of the CDR3: TGCGCCTTGGGGACTAGCGGGAAGGGTGAGCAGTTCTTC. Its translation: CALGTSGKGEQFF. This chain uses TRBV23-1 with TRBJ2-1; 13 bases agree with TRBD2. TRBV23-1 is an ORF for which the function is uncertain. The CDR3 length is 13 residues. V lost 11 bases and J lost 9; bases outside the gene matches: 7.

Many counts were recorded for this clonotype. The chain has TRBV12-3 or TRBV12-4 and TRBJ2-5, with TRBD2 matching over 13 bases. V trimming: 6 bases; J trimming: 5 bases; junction bases outside the gene matches: 9. This CDR3 comprises 16 residues. This CDR3 reads CASSRGLAGAAETQYF. Written as DNA, the CDR3 is TGTGCCAGCAGCCGCGGACTAGCGGGAGCTGCGGAGACCCAGTACTTC.

In this sample, this clonotype turned up many times. The V call is TRBV15, the J call TRBJ2-3; 9 nucleotides line up with TRBD2. The CDR3 is made up of 18 amino acids. The germline CDR1 and CDR2 sequences are LNHNV and YYDKDF (reference sequence). J lost 0 bases, V lost 3 bases, and 10 bases had no gene match. The CDR3 is CATSRGDLAGGSTDTQYF. CDR3 coding DNA: TGTGCCACCAGCAGGGGGGATCTTGCGGGAGGGAGCACAGATACGCAGTATTTT. Filled out from reference TRBV15 and TRBJ2-3, the complete variable domain reads DAMVIQNPRYQVTQFGKPVTLSCSQTLNHNVMYWYQQKSSQAPKLLFHYYDKDFNNEADTPDNFQSRRPNTSFCFLDIRSPGLGDTAMYLCATSRGDLAGGSTDTQYFGPGTRLTVL.

On this clonotype itself: Just one base apart from a much larger clone, this may be a read error. This rearrangement joins TRBV7-9 to TRBJ2-3; D is uncertain. CDR1 is SEHNR, CDR2 FQNEAQ, per germline (reference sequence). This CDR3 is 13 amino acids long. The CDR3: CASSLGPEDTLYF. The CDR3 nucleotides read TGTGCCAGCAGCTTAGGCCCCGAGGATACGCTGTATTTT.

This clonotype has a count of ten or more. This chain joins TRBV29-1 and TRBJ2-5; weak D call: TRBD2 (6 bases). Germline values: CDR1 SQVTM, CDR2 ANQGSEA. The CDR3 spans 11 residues. V was pared by 4 bases and J by 9 bases, with 12 bases between. CDR3 loop: CSVAVREAQYF. DNA of the CDR3: TGCAGCGTTGCTGTCAGGGAGGCCCAGTACTTC.

This clonotype was recorded at least ten times. The chain carries TRBV4-1 and TRBJ2-2; 14 nucleotides agree with TRBD2. Germline V gives CDR1 MGHRA, CDR2 YSYEKL. The V and J ends lost 5 bases and 8 bases, in that order; junction bases with no gene match: 10. The CDR3 runs 17 residues. DNA of the CDR3: TGCGCCAGCAGCTCGCGGGTGGGACTAGCGGGAGAAGGGGAGCTGTTTTTT. Encoded protein: CASSSRVGLAGEGELFF.

This clonotype came up a few times. At one end the junction does not follow the germline gene, possibly because of a read error. The chain links TRBV20-1 to TRBJ1-2, with 7 positions matching TRBD1. Germline lookup yields CDR1 DFQATT and CDR2 SNEGSKA (reference sequence). The CDR3 length is 12 residues. The CDR3 loop is CSAREGAGGYTF. Here the CDR3 DNA reads TGCAGTGCCAGAGAGGGGGCGGGGGGCTACACCTTC.

This clonotype has at least ten counts. V gene TRBV29-1 combines with J gene TRBJ2-3; 9 bases agree with TRBD1. Per germline, CDR1 SQVTM and CDR2 ANQGSEA. After removal of 5 bases from V and 5 bases from J, the junction contained 5 bases not matched to a gene. The CDR3 extends over 13 amino acids. DNA for the CDR3: TGCAGCGTTCACAGGGGGCGTTTAGATACGCAGTATTTT. As protein: CSVHRGRLDTQYF.

In this sample, this clonotype turned up many times. The chain joins TRBV20-1 to TRBJ2-7; perhaps D is TRBD1 or TRBD2 (5 bases each). Trimming removed 4 bases at V and 7 bases at J, with 23 bases between. The germline gives CDR1 DFQATT, CDR2 SNEGSKA (reference sequence). CDR3 size: 15 residues. The CDR3 DNA reads as TGCAGTGCTACGGCCGAGGGGCCCCTCATGGGAGAGCAGTACTTC. Protein product: CSATAEGPLMGEQYF.

The rearrangement joins TRBV6-1 to TRBJ2-7; tentatively, D is TRBD2 (5 bases). V shed 7 bases and J shed 1 base, with 17 bases lying between them. Germline CDR1 reads MNHNS; CDR2 reads SASEGT. CDR3 length: 15 amino acids. This CDR3 reads CASMGPGGGSYEQYF. The CDR3 nucleotides read TGTGCCAGCATGGGCCCAGGAGGAGGTTCCTACGAGCAGTACTTC.

The genes are TRBV29-1 and TRBJ2-7; no reliable D call. Per the germline V gene, CDR1 is SQVTM and CDR2 is ANQGSEA. Trimming pared 1 base from V and 5 bases from J, leaving 9 bases between. The CDR3 runs to 12 residues. As DNA, the CDR3 is TGCAGCGTTGAAGTAGGTCAGAACGAGCAGTACTTC. Translation gives CSVEVGQNEQYF.

This rearrangement joins TRBV20-1 to TRBJ1-6, with D perhaps TRBD1 (6 bases). Germline CDR1 and CDR2: DFQATT and SNEGSKA (reference sequence). CDR3 length: 15 amino acids. Trimming shortened V by 5 bases and J by 4 bases, and 15 bases separated the two germline ends. CDR3 bases: TGCAGTGCTGAGGGGGGGCCGGGTTATAATTCACCCCTCCACTTT. Translation: CSAEGGPGYNSPLHF.

This clonotype was seen ten or more times. The chain uses TRBV15 and TRBJ2-7; 10 bases match TRBD2. Germline V gene sequence: CDR1 LNHNV, CDR2 YYDKDF (reference sequence). The trim removed 4 bases at V and 0 bases at J, leaving 3 bases unmatched. This CDR3 comprises 15 residues. CDR3 coding DNA: TGTGCCACCAGCAATCCTAGCGGGAGCTCCTACGAGCAGTACTTC. It yields the protein CATSNPSGSSYEQYF.

V and J are TRBV28 and TRBJ2-5, with D possibly being TRBD1 or TRBD2 (5 bases each). V shed 4 bases and J shed 0 bases, with 15 bases lying between them. The CDR3 runs 16 residues. CDR1 is MDHEN and CDR2 is SYDVKM in the germline V gene. The CDR3 is CASSSPRDGHQETQYF. The CDR3 nucleotides read TGTGCCAGCAGTTCACCTCGGGACGGGCACCAAGAGACCCAGTACTTC.

The gene calls are TRBV30 and TRBJ2-7; tentative D call: TRBD2 (5 bases). In germline, CDR1 is GTSNPN, CDR2 SVGIG (reference sequence). The CDR3 covers 13 residues. V was clipped by 0 bases and J by 3 bases, with 9 bases between them. CDR3 bases: TGTGCCTGGAGTGTCGCTGCGGGCTACGAGCAGTACTTC. Amino acids: CAWSVAAGYEQYF.

This clonotype occurred many times. The chain couples TRBV4-3 to TRBJ1-3; 9 bases match TRBD1. CDR1 LGHNA and CDR2 YSLEER come from the germline V gene. The length of the CDR3 is 15 residues. Unmatched junction bases numbered 1, after V lost 1 base and J lost 3 bases. This CDR3 reads CASSQGTGDGNTIYF. CDR3 coding DNA: TGCGCCAGCAGCCAAGGGACAGGGGATGGAAACACCATATATTTT.

The chain couples TRBV20-1 to TRBJ2-4; 7 bases are shared with TRBD2. Germline V gives CDR1 DFQATT, CDR2 SNEGSKA (reference sequence). This CDR3 has 15 residues. The J segment lost 7 bases and the V segment lost 4 bases, leaving 13 bases of the junction unmatched. CDR3 sequence: CSATGTDREDNIQYF. The CDR3 nucleotides are TGCAGTGCTACTGGGACGGACCGGGAGGATAACATTCAGTACTTC.